This T cell receptor beta chain comes out of a study of technical replicates of blood from a few donors (dated by TCRdb to 2015 to 2018). Inclusive of the bounding cysteine and phenylalanine, the CDR3 is 15 residues long. Just the 45-base CDR3 DNA is kept, in frame starting at base 1. The germline V and J ends show losses of 10 bases and 4 bases respectively, and no gene match explains 14 bases of the junction. The germline V gene (reference sequence) sets CDR1 to MNHNY and CDR2 to SVGAGI. A remark on this clone: Its antigen target is currently unknown. Per-base qualities were not stored, and no clone one base away is much larger.

Libraries were prepared through the immunoSEQ multiplex PCR assay. The immuneACCESS repertoire file appears here via TCRdb, limited to in-frame rearrangements. These files lack a portion of the clones; in checked studies, under half of the deficit traces to unresolved V genes, and the cause of the others is not known. This sample lists more than 65,000 clones; roughly four fifths were detected once. 3% to 4.5% of the sample lies in the top ten. The sample consisted of PBMCs. This TCR derives from a human donor in good health. Some clones in this sample may be carry-over from other donors' samples. This sequence uses TRBV6-6 and TRBJ2-7, with TRBD1 matching 9 junction bases. The nucleotide sequence is given as TGTGCCACCCGGCCGGGACAGGGAGTGGGTTACGAGCAGTACTTC. This translates into CATRPGQGVGYEQYF.